The 18 T cell receptor beta chains below were found in one sample sequenced in a study of CD8+CD57+ T cells in acquired aplastic anemia. Patients chosen for sequencing had shown CD8+CD57+ cell expansion by flow cytometry. CDR3 and TCR beta VDJ profiling relied on genomic DNA as the template. Via MiXCR, TCRdb re-called the reads, giving one row per CDR3 protein. Of under 150,000 distinct CDR3 sequences in the sample, approximately 40% were seen once. The sample taken for sequencing was sorted CD4+, CD8+, or CD8+CD57+ T cells (not recorded which) from PBMCs. These receptors all come from a human donor with aplastic anemia.

This clonotype turned up a few times. The V gene is TRBV6-1, the J gene TRBJ2-2; 8 bases are a match to TRBD1. The CDR3 covers 14 residues. Germline CDR1 and CDR2: MNHNS and SASEGT. The V gene end was trimmed by 8 bases and the J gene end by 2 bases; junction bases not matched to a gene: 4. In nucleotides, the CDR3 is TGTGCCAGCCGGGACAGGCGTAACACCGGGGAGCTGTTTTTT. This translates into CASRDRRNTGELFF.

This clonotype was counted ten times or more. This chain uses TRBV20-1 with TRBJ1-1; D possibly corresponds to TRBD1 (5 bases). Germline V gene sequence: CDR1 DFQATT, CDR2 SNEGSKA (reference sequence). V lost 0 bases, J lost 1 base, and 18 bases lay in between. The CDR3 covers 17 residues. The chain's CDR3 is CSARDVLGARGNTEAFF. CDR3 sequence (DNA): TGCAGTGCTAGAGATGTTCTAGGGGCGCGGGGGAACACTGAAGCTTTCTTT.

This clonotype was counted ten times or more. In nucleotides, the CDR3 is TGTGCCAGCAGCTTAGGGCGGTACTCCTACGAGCAGTACTTC. Translating it yields CASSLGRYSYEQYF. This chain joins TRBV7-2 and TRBJ2-7; D gene ambiguous. Germline V gene sequence: CDR1 SGHTA, CDR2 FQGNSA. The CDR3 is 14 residues long. Trimming cost V 1 base and J 0 bases, with 7 bases left between them.

On this clonotype itself: This may arise from a read error, as a much more abundant clone is one base away. The rearrangement joins TRBV6-5 to TRBJ1-2; D is uncertain. Germline V gene sequence: CDR1 MNHEY, CDR2 SVGAGI. There are 13 residues in the CDR3. The CDR3 here is CASIYQKDYGYTF. The CDR3 DNA is TGTGCCAGCATTTACCAGAAAGACTATGGCTACACCTTC.

This clonotype was observed many times. The rearrangement links TRBV5-4 to TRBJ1-3, with D possibly matching TRBD1 (5 bases). CDR1 is SGHNT, CDR2 YYREEE, per germline (reference sequence). V was trimmed by 6 bases and J by 3 bases, leaving 10 bases between them. This CDR3 comprises 13 residues. The CDR3 nucleotides read TGTGCCAGCAACAGGTGGGGTGGAAACACCATATATTTT. This gives the protein CASNRWGGNTIYF.

V and J are TRBV7-3 and TRBJ1-5, with D tentatively TRBD1 (6 bases). This CDR3 contains 15 residues. Trimming cost V 6 bases and J 1 base, with 13 bases left between them. CDR1 SGHTA and CDR2 FQGTGA come from the germline V gene. CDR3 region: CASSYSQGSNQPQHF. For the CDR3, the DNA is TGTGCCAGCAGTTACTCACAGGGAAGCAATCAGCCCCAGCATTTT.

The J gene is TRBJ2-3, the V gene TRBV29-1; D gene uncertain. With 4 bases removed from V and 6 bases from J, the gap between germline ends came to 14 bases. The length of the CDR3 is 13 residues. The germline V gene encodes CDR1 SQVTM and CDR2 ANQGSEA. Here the CDR3 DNA reads TGCAGCGTTGTGGAAGGTACGACGGATACGCAGTATTTT. The encoded protein is CSVVEGTTDTQYF.

About this clonotype itself: This may arise from a read error, as a much more abundant clone is one base away. This sequence joins TRBV10-3 and TRBJ1-1, with TRBD1 matching 7 bases. The CDR3 totals 14 residues. After removal of 6 bases from V and 0 bases from J, the junction contained 4 bases not matched to a gene. CDR1 ENHRY and CDR2 SYGVKD come from the germline V gene. Here the CDR3 DNA reads TGTGCCATCAGATCAGGGGGGATGAACACTGAAGCTTTCTTT. It encodes CAIRSGGMNTEAFF.

A word on this clonotype: The CDR3 does not end in the conserved phenylalanine or tryptophan, so this is likely a read error. The chain carries TRBV2 and TRBJ1-6; 8 bases are shared with TRBD1. The CDR3 covers 15 residues. CDR1 and CDR2 (germline): SNHLY, FYNNEI. J lost 8 bases, V lost 6 bases, and 9 bases had no gene match. For the CDR3, the DNA is TGTGCCAGCAGGGAATCCACAGGGGGTGATTCACCCCTCCACTTG. This sequence encodes CASRESTGGDSPLHL.

This chain uses TRBV7-8 with TRBJ2-7, with D perhaps matching TRBD1 (6 bases). This CDR3 region has 13 residues. Germline assignment: CDR1 SGHVS and CDR2 FQNEAQ. The ends were cut back, 1 base at V and 7 bases at J, with 11 bases in the middle. The CDR3 DNA sequence: TGTGCCAGCAGCTTAGGCGGTGACAGGGAGCAGTACTTC. Translated, it gives CASSLGGDREQYF. The full variable domain, its missing parts supplied by reference TRBV7-8 and TRBJ2-7, is GAGVSQSPRYKVAKRGQDVALRCDPISGHVSLFWYQQALGQGPEFLTYFQNEAQLDKSGLPSDRFFAERPEGSVSTLKIQRTQQEDSAVYLCASSLGGDREQYFGPGTRLTVT.

The chain recombines TRBV19 with TRBJ2-7; D is unclear. The CDR3 contains 13 residues. Germline assignment: CDR1 LNHDA and CDR2 SQIVND (reference sequence). The germline V and J ends were trimmed by 4 bases and 0 bases, with 7 bases remaining between them. CDR3 DNA sequence: TGTGCCAGTAGTAGCTGGGCCTCCTACGAGCAGTACTTC. This gives the protein CASSSWASYEQYF.

The chain recombines TRBV25-1 with TRBJ1-5; 12 nucleotides match TRBD1. CDR1 is MGHDK, CDR2 SYGVNS, per germline. Trimming cost V 6 bases and J 12 bases; bases outside gene matches: 12. This CDR3 has 15 residues. CDR3 protein: CASSPGTGGSGLQHF. The CDR3 DNA follows: TGTGCCAGCAGCCCCGGGACAGGGGGCTCCGGTCTCCAGCATTTT.

Notes on this clonotype: Given a much more abundant clone one base away, this may be a read error. The V call is TRBV30, the J call TRBJ1-6; D gene unclear. Trimming stripped 1 base from V and 11 bases from J, with 12 bases between. CDR1 is GTSNPN, CDR2 SVGIG, per germline (reference sequence). This CDR3 has 13 residues. The chain's CDR3 is CAWSGTLGAPLHF. CDR3 sequence (DNA): TGTGCCTGGAGTGGGACTCTTGGGGCACCCCTCCACTTT.

Concerning this clonotype: A much larger clone is a single base away; this may be a read error. This CDR3 is missing its conserved last phenylalanine or tryptophan, likely due to a read error. The chain combines TRBV4-1 with TRBJ2-5; D might be TRBD2 (5 bases). V lost 0 bases to trimming and J lost 5 bases, with 10 bases between them. Germline V gene sequence: CDR1 MGHRA, CDR2 YSYEKL. The CDR3 runs 14 residues. CDR3 residues: CASSQDDGVETQYS. DNA of the CDR3: TGCGCCAGCAGCCAAGATGACGGGGTTGAGACCCAGTACTCC.

This clonotype was recorded at least ten times. The gene calls are TRBV5-1 and TRBJ2-7; D ambiguous. Between the trimmed V and J ends, which lost 4 bases and 0 bases, there was a span of 11 bases. Germline CDR1 reads SGHRS; CDR2 reads YFSETQ. This CDR3 comprises 14 residues. CDR3 loop: CASSPQVSSYEQYF. The CDR3 nucleotides are TGCGCCAGCAGCCCCCAGGTGAGCTCCTACGAGCAGTACTTC.

The chain combines TRBV2 with TRBJ2-2; D is possibly TRBD1 or TRBD2 (5 bases each). Germline V gene data show CDR1 as SNHLY and CDR2 as FYNNEI. V was shortened by 7 bases and J by 8 bases, with 14 bases between the two germline ends. CDR3 length equals 13 residues. This CDR3 is CASTAGGVGELFF. The CDR3 region has the DNA TGTGCCAGCACGGCTGGGGGAGTAGGGGAGCTGTTTTTT.

The chain joins TRBV27 to TRBJ1-2, with D perhaps TRBD1 (6 bases). This CDR3 is built from 15 residues. The V gene's germline CDR1 is MNHEY and CDR2 SMNVEV (reference sequence). Trimming took 3 bases from V and 0 from J, leaving 11 bases between them. CDR3 sequence (DNA): TGTGCCAGCAGTTTCCTATGGGACACTAACTATGGCTACACCTTC. This encodes CASSFLWDTNYGYTF.

This clonotype turned up a few times. The chain couples TRBV27 to TRBJ1-6, with 12 bases that match TRBD1. Germline lookup yields CDR1 MNHEY and CDR2 SMNVEV (reference sequence). The CDR3 consists of 17 residues. J gave up 9 bases and V 5 bases, and 11 bases lay outside the gene matches. CDR3 in DNA: TGTGCCAGCAGTCCAGGACTAGGGACAGGGGGCGGTTCACCCCTCCACTTT. It codes for CASSPGLGTGGGSPLHF.